This TCR beta chain is from a study of blood T cell repertoires in COVID-19. This CDR3 spans 12 amino acids. With 5 bases removed from V and 1 base from J, the gap between germline ends came to 5 bases. Germline loops: CDR1 MDHEN, CDR2 SYDVKM. Here immunoSEQ multiplex PCR was the method, and the copy in TCRdb shows in-frame clones only, minus some. The sample comprises some 300,000 clones, 88% of which are singletons, and around 2% rests with the top ten. The source material was PBMCs or T cells enriched from blood (not recorded which). The receptor comes from a woman between 55 and 75 years old in a cohort exposed to, infected with or recovered from COVID-19 (not recorded which). The chain employs TRBV28 and TRBJ1-2; D remains unclear. The CDR3 DNA sequence: TGTGCCAGCAGTACACGTAACTATGGCTACACCTTC. It is translated as CASSTRNYGYTF.